Shown below are 26 T cell receptor beta chains from a single sample sequenced in a study of blood T cells in healthy people across ages. A second PCR of roughly 6 to 12 cycles used a sample-barcoded 5' primer and a J-beta primer mix. MiXCR, applied by TCRdb to the 5' RACE reads, yields one record per CDR3 protein. The sample yields 550,000 to 750,000 distinct CDR3 sequences, under 25% seen once. Input material: blood. The receptors originated from a man in his 70s in good health.

The chain combines TRBV28 with TRBJ2-5; D is perhaps TRBD2 (7 bases). The J call may be incorrect, as the DNA end agrees better with TRBJ2-7. This CDR3 contains 13 residues. Germline CDR1 is MDHEN and CDR2 is SYDVKM. The CDR3 loop is CASLRGASYEQYF. The CDR3 nucleotides read TGTGCCAGCCTTCGGGGGGCCTCCTACGAGCAGTACTTC.

This clonotype showed up many times. The J gene is TRBJ2-7, the V gene TRBV11-2; no reliable D call. Trimming left V 0 bases short and J 2 bases short, with 5 bases between. The CDR3 is 13 amino acids. Germline assignment: CDR1 SGHAT and CDR2 FQNNGV. In nucleotides, the CDR3 is TGTGCCAGCAGCTTAGACAGGACCTACGAGCAGTACTTC. Its translation: CASSLDRTYEQYF.

This clonotype was detected a few times. The V and J genes are TRBV25-1 and TRBJ1-4, with D perhaps TRBD1 (5 bases). V lost 0 bases and J lost 8, with 13 bases in between. The CDR3 runs to 15 residues. Germline CDR1 is MGHDK and CDR2 is SYGVNS. The CDR3 sequence is CASSEYSGGTEKLFF. CDR3 coding DNA: TGTGCCAGCAGTGAATATTCCGGGGGAACGGAAAAACTGTTTTTT.

The rearrangement links TRBV3-1 to TRBJ2-6, with TRBD1 identical over 12 bases. V was clipped by 6 bases and J by 3 bases; unmatched bases: 12. This CDR3 contains 19 residues. Germline CDR1 LGHDT, CDR2 YNNKEL (reference sequence). The CDR3 DNA reads TGTGCCAGCAGGGGAAAGGTCGGGACAGGGGGCAGTGGGGCCAACGTCCTGACTTTC. Translating gives CASRGKVGTGGSGANVLTF. The full variable domain, with the rest looked up from reference TRBV3-1 and TRBJ2-6, is DTAVSQTPKYLVTQMGNDKSIKCEQNLGHDTMYWYKQDSKKFLKIMFSYNNKELIINETVPNRFSPKSPDKAHLNLHINSLELGDSAVYFCASRGKVGTGGSGANVLTFGAGSRLTVL.

Concerning this clonotype itself: Because the CDR3 is missing its conserved closing phenylalanine or tryptophan, this is likely a read error. V and J are TRBV15 and TRBJ2-3; 10 bases agree with TRBD2. The V and J ends lost 0 bases and 5 bases, in that order; junction bases with no gene match: 8. Germline V gives CDR1 LNHNV, CDR2 YYDKDF (reference sequence). There are 17 residues in the CDR3. The CDR3 reads CATSRDKLAGSLDTQYL. In DNA form, the CDR3 reads TGTGCCACCAGCAGAGATAAACTAGCGGGGTCCTTAGATACGCAGTATCTT.

The chain uses TRBV6-2 or TRBV6-3 and TRBJ2-5; 9 bases match TRBD2. V lost 2 bases to trimming and J lost 7 bases; unmatched junction nucleotides: 11. CDR1 and CDR2 from the germline V gene are MNHEY and SVGEGT. CDR3 length equals 16 residues. In DNA, the CDR3 is TGTGCCAGCAGTTACCCCGGGCGACTAGCGGAGGGGACCCAGTACTTC. Translated, it gives CASSYPGRLAEGTQYF.

This clonotype turned up a few times. This chain joins TRBV15 and TRBJ2-1; D unclear. The V end lost 1 base, the J end lost 0 bases, and 7 bases lay between the germline ends. Germline CDR1 reads LNHNV; CDR2 reads YYDKDF (reference sequence). This CDR3 is 15 amino acids long. The CDR3 spells CATSRVPSSYNEQFF. The CDR3 bases are TGTGCCACCAGCAGAGTTCCGAGCTCCTACAATGAGCAGTTCTTC.

This clonotype was found a few times. CDR3 loop: CATRRAPAFF. Here the CDR3 DNA reads TGTGCCACCCGTCGAGCCCCAGCTTTCTTT. This chain joins TRBV24-1 and TRBJ1-1, with D unresolved. The CDR3 is made up of 10 amino acids. V was cut by 9 bases and J by 10 bases, with 11 bases left in between. Germline V CDR1 and CDR2: KGHDR, SFDVKD.

On this clonotype itself: A much bigger clone sits one base away, suggesting this may be a read error. J is TRBJ2-1 and V is TRBV7-9; D remains unclear. This CDR3 region has 13 residues. V lost 5 bases and J lost 7, with 12 bases in between. Looked up from germline, CDR1 is SEHNR and CDR2 is FQNEAQ (reference sequence). The CDR3 protein is CASSPGTANEQFF. The CDR3 DNA reads TGTGCCAGCAGCCCCGGCACCGCGAATGAGCAGTTCTTC. The full variable domain, its missing parts supplied by reference TRBV7-9 and TRBJ2-1, is DTGVSQNPRHKITKRGQNVTFRCDPISEHNRLYWYRQTLGQGPEFLTYFQNEAQLEKSRLLSDRFSAERPKGSFSTLEIQRTEQGDSAMYLCASSPGTANEQFFGPGTRLTVL.

This chain uses TRBV4-2 with TRBJ1-2; the D is unclear. V was shortened by 0 bases and J by 5 bases, with 13 bases between the two germline ends. Germline V gene data show CDR1 as LGHNA and CDR2 as YNFKEQ. The CDR3 spans 15 residues. CDR3 loop: CASSQDLTALYGYTF. Here the CDR3 DNA reads TGTGCCAGCAGCCAAGATTTGACGGCCCTATATGGCTACACCTTC.

This clonotype was detected a few times. The chain is built from TRBV14 and TRBJ2-5; D perhaps matches TRBD1 (5 bases). The CDR3 runs 12 residues. V was clipped by 0 bases and J by 12 bases, with 11 bases between them. Germline CDR1 reads SGHDN; CDR2 reads FVKESK. This CDR3 is CASSQDRVVKYF. For the CDR3, the DNA is TGTGCCAGCAGCCAAGACAGGGTAGTCAAGTACTTC.

The rearrangement links TRBV7-3 to TRBJ2-5; 8 nucleotides align to TRBD2. The DNA matches TRBJ2-1 better at its end, which makes the J call doubtful. The CDR3 loop spans 14 amino acids. In germline, CDR1 is SGHTA, CDR2 FQGTGA. CDR3 amino acids: CASSLSSGKNEQFF. As DNA, the CDR3 is TGTGCCAGCAGCTTAAGTAGCGGGAAAAATGAGCAGTTCTTC.

This clonotype was seen a few times. The rearrangement uses TRBV9 and TRBJ2-7, with D hard to call. The V gene's germline CDR1 is SGDLS and CDR2 YYNGEE. The V gene lost 3 bases and the J gene lost 0 bases, with 13 bases spanning the gap. CDR3 length: 15 residues. CDR3 sequence: CASSAQPEPSYEQYF. As DNA, the CDR3 is TGTGCCAGCAGCGCCCAGCCCGAACCCTCCTACGAGCAGTACTTC.

The table lists this clonotype with a few counts. The rearrangement uses TRBV20-1 and TRBJ2-1, with TRBD2 matching over 12 bases. The CDR3 runs 14 residues. Germline V lookup: CDR1 DFQATT, CDR2 SNEGSKA (reference sequence). Trimming took 5 bases from V and 6 from J; bases not matched to a gene: 5. The CDR3 sequence: CSAHGTSGSNEQFF. CDR3 sequence (DNA): TGCAGTGCTCACGGGACTAGCGGGTCCAATGAGCAGTTCTTC.

A few counts support this clonotype. The chain recombines TRBV20-1 with TRBJ2-7; 12 nucleotides agree with TRBD1. Germline loops: CDR1 DFQATT, CDR2 SNEGSKA (reference sequence). The CDR3 runs to 15 residues. J was trimmed by 2 bases and V by 5 bases; bases with no gene match: 7. Written as DNA, the CDR3 is TGCAGTGCTTATAGGGACAGGGGGCCAACCTACGAGCAGTACTTC. Protein: CSAYRDRGPTYEQYF.

The chain uses TRBV6-2 or TRBV6-3 and TRBJ2-1; TRBD1 agrees at 8 bases. CDR3 length: 16 amino acids. The V gene's germline CDR1 is MNHEY and CDR2 SVGEGT. V lost 8 bases, J lost 3 bases, and 12 bases stayed unmatched. DNA for the CDR3: TGTGCCAGCCAGCCATCCGGACAGGGCAACTACAATGAGCAGTTCTTC. Translating gives CASQPSGQGNYNEQFF.

The rearrangement joins TRBV6-1 to TRBJ2-3; 9 bases align to TRBD2. Trimming at V came to 7 bases and at J to 1 base, leaving 3 bases not matched to a gene. Per germline, CDR1 MNHNS and CDR2 SASEGT. The CDR3 sequence is 14 residues long. CDR3 region: CASILAGRTDTQYF. DNA of the CDR3: TGTGCCAGCATACTAGCGGGTCGCACAGATACGCAGTATTTT.

J is TRBJ2-7 and V is TRBV20-1; 9 nucleotides match TRBD1. V shed 3 bases and J 5 bases; nucleotides not matched to a gene: 11. CDR1 is DFQATT and CDR2 is SNEGSKA in the germline V gene (reference sequence). The CDR3 has 15 residues. CDR3 amino acids: CSARRRDRGANEQYF. The CDR3 nucleotides are TGCAGTGCTAGGAGAAGAGACAGGGGGGCCAACGAGCAGTACTTC.

The chain uses TRBV28 and TRBJ2-5; 10 positions agree with TRBD1. CDR3 length: 15 residues. CDR1 and CDR2 from the germline V gene are MDHEN and SYDVKM. Germline trimming cut 5 bases from V and 0 bases from J; bases unmatched to any gene: 3. CDR3 sequence: CASSPGTGDQETQYF. The DNA of the CDR3 is TGTGCCAGCAGTCCGGGGACAGGGGACCAAGAGACCCAGTACTTC. Full variable domain (outside the CDR3, taken from reference TRBV28 and TRBJ2-5): DVKVTQSSRYLVKRTGEKVFLECVQDMDHENMFWYRQDPGLGLRLIYFSYDVKMKEKGDIPEGYSVSREKKERFSLILESASTNQTSMYLCASSPGTGDQETQYFGPGTRLLVL.

This sequence joins TRBV7-2 and TRBJ2-3; 10 bases match TRBD2. CDR1 and CDR2 (germline): SGHTA, FQGNSA. This CDR3 contains 15 residues. V dropped 8 bases and J dropped 4; count of bases not matched to a gene: 9. The DNA of the CDR3 is TGTGCCAGCTTGGCACTAGCGGGAAGCGCAGATACGCAGTATTTT. The encoded protein is CASLALAGSADTQYF. Combining the CDR3 with reference TRBV7-2 and TRBJ2-3 gives the whole variable domain GAGVSQSPSNKVTEKGKDVELRCDPISGHTALYWYRQSLGQGLEFLIYFQGNSAPDKSGLPSDRFSAERTGGSVSTLTIQRTQQEDSAVYLCASLALAGSADTQYFGPGTRLTVL.

The genes are TRBV3-1 and TRBJ2-5, with D tentatively TRBD1 (6 bases). The J call is in doubt because the DNA end fits TRBJ2-1 better. Germline CDR1 LGHDT, CDR2 YNNKEL (reference sequence). The CDR3 spans 12 residues. The CDR3 loop is CASSQVDSEQFF. CDR3 in DNA: TGTGCCAGCAGCCAAGTGGACAGCGAGCAGTTCTTC.

This clonotype was seen ten or more times. The V and J genes are TRBV5-1 and TRBJ1-2, with D possibly matching TRBD1 (5 bases). Per germline, CDR1 SGHRS and CDR2 YFSETQ. This CDR3 contains 13 residues. V was cut by 0 bases and J by 7 bases, with 10 bases left in between. CDR3 nucleotides: TGCGCCAGCAGCTTGGATTCCAGGGTTGGCTACACCTTC. Amino acid sequence: CASSLDSRVGYTF.

This clonotype was detected once. The gene calls are TRBV6-1 and TRBJ2-7; D remains ambiguous. The CDR3 covers 13 residues. V lost 3 bases, J lost 3 bases, and 9 bases lay in between. Germline assignment: CDR1 MNHNS and CDR2 SASEGT. In nucleotides, the CDR3 is TGTGCCAGCAGTGAGTACAGCCACTACGAGCAGTACTTC. Translated, it gives CASSEYSHYEQYF.

The chain uses TRBV27 and TRBJ2-7; 8 bases are a match to TRBD2. Trimming cost V 1 base and J 5 bases; bases outside gene matches: 4. CDR1 and CDR2 from the germline V gene are MNHEY and SMNVEV (reference sequence). CDR3 length equals 14 residues. The CDR3 is CASSLWGSGDEQYF. CDR3 sequence (DNA): TGTGCCAGCAGTTTATGGGGTAGCGGGGACGAGCAGTACTTC.

V gene TRBV9 combines with J gene TRBJ2-3; the D call may be TRBD1 or TRBD2 (5 bases each). The CDR3 runs 13 residues. V lost 4 bases, J lost 6 bases, and 12 bases lay in between. Germline V gene sequence: CDR1 SGDLS, CDR2 YYNGEE. The DNA for the CDR3 is TGTGCCAGCAGCTCCGGGACCTCGGATACGCAGTATTTT. It yields the protein CASSSGTSDTQYF.

The DNA for the CDR3 is TGCGCCAGCAGCAAGGGCTCAGGGACGGACGAGCAGTACTTC. It specifies CASSKGSGTDEQYF. J is TRBJ2-7 and V is TRBV5-1; either TRBD1 or TRBD2 may supply D (5 bases each). V shed 4 bases and J shed 5 bases, with 16 bases lying between them. Germline V lookup: CDR1 SGHRS, CDR2 YFSETQ. The CDR3 consists of 14 residues.